The 4 T cell receptor beta chains in this list originate from one sample, sequenced in a study of graft-versus-host responses after intestinal transplantation. Profiling relied on immunoSEQ multiplex PCR, and the TCRdb table lists in-frame clones only, not all of them. The data show about 88,000 clones, with 85% to 95% seen just once and less than 0.45% held by the top ten. Which antigens these TCRs recognize remains unknown. The material sequenced was unstimulated CD4+ T cells sorted from spleen or lymph node cells, taken before transplant. These receptors were obtained from a human donor who was the organ donor for an intestinal transplant.

V and J are TRBV6-5 and TRBJ2-7, with 7 bases aligning to TRBD2. The CDR3 runs 13 residues. Losses at the gene ends were 6 bases for V and 3 bases for J; bases not matched to a gene: 5. CDR1 and CDR2 from the germline V gene are MNHEY and SVGAGI. Written as DNA, the CDR3 is TGTGCCAGCAGGGACGGGACTATCTACGAGCAGTACTTC. Its translation is CASRDGTIYEQYF.

V usage is TRBV9 and J usage is TRBJ2-5; D unresolved. CDR3 length: 16 residues. Trimming left V 1 base short and J 1 base short, with 14 bases between. Germline-derived CDR1 and CDR2 are SGDLS and YYNGEE. The CDR3 nucleotides are TGTGCCAGCAGCGTAAGATCCATAGATCCCCAAGAGACCCAGTACTTC. Its translation is CASSVRSIDPQETQYF.

The rearrangement links TRBV6-5 to TRBJ1-4, with D perhaps TRBD1 (6 bases). The germline V gene has CDR1 MNHEY and CDR2 SVGAGI. The V end lost 7 bases, the J end lost 10 bases, and 16 bases lay between the germline ends. This CDR3 contains 13 residues. CDR3 in DNA: TGTGCCAGCAAGGAGCAGGGGCCGGGAAAACTGTTTTTT. This translates into CASKEQGPGKLFF.

The rearrangement links TRBV11-3 to TRBJ1-3; unclear D gene. The CDR3 is 13 residues long. Germline CDR1 and CDR2: SGHNT and YENEEA. Trimming removed 5 bases at V and 2 bases at J, with 7 bases between. The CDR3 sequence: CASSQAPGNTIYF. CDR3 coding DNA: TGTGCCAGCAGCCAGGCTCCTGGAAACACCATATATTTT.